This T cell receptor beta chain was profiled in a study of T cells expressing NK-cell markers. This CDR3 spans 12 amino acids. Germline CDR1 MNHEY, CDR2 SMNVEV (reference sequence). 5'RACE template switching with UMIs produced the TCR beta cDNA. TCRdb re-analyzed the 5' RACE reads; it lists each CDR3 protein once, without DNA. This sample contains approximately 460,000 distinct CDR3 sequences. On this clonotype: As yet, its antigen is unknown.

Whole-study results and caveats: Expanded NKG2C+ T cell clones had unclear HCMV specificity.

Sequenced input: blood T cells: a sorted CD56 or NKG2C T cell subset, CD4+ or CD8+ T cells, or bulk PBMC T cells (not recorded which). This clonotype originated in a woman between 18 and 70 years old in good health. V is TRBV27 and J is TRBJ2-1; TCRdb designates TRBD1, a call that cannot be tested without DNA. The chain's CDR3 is CASSTGQHEQFF.